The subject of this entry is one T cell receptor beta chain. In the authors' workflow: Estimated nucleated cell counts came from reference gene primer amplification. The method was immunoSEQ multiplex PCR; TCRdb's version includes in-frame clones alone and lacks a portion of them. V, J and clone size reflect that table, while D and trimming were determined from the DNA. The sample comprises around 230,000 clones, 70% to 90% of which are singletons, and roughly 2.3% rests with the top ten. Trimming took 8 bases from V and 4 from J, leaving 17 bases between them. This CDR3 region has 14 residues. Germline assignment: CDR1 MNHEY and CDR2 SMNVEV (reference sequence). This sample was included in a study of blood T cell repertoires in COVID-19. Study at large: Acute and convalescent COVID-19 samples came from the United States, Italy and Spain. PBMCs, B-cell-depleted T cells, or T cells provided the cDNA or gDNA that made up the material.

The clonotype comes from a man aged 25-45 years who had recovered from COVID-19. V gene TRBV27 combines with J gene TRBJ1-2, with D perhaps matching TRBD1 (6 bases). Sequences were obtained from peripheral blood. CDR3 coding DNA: TGTGCCAGCCGTTCAGACAGGATCATCTATGGCTACACCTTC. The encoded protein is CASRSDRIIYGYTF.